The 8 T cell receptor beta chains given below trace back to one sample, sequenced in a study of blood T cell repertoires in COVID-19. Assay used: immunoSEQ multiplex PCR; TCRdb lists only in-frame clones, some missing. Of about 160,000 clones in the sample, 85% to 90% were seen once. Sequenced: peripheral blood. The receptor set was obtained from a woman aged 70-85 years with acute or convalescent COVID-19.

This rearrangement joins TRBV7-9 to TRBJ2-3, with D maybe TRBD2 (6 bases). This CDR3 contains 15 residues. In germline, CDR1 is SEHNR, CDR2 FQNEAQ (reference sequence). V dropped 5 bases and J dropped 3 bases, with 15 bases sitting between them. The DNA of the CDR3 is TGTGCCAGCAGCCTTCCACTAGCTGGAACAGATACGCAGTATTTT. Protein: CASSLPLAGTDTQYF.

This clone turned up a few times. In DNA form, the CDR3 reads TGTGCCAGCAGCTTAGCCCCACATACAATAGAGACCCAGTACTTC. Its protein product is CASSLAPHTIETQYF. The chain couples TRBV7-2 to TRBJ2-5; D is ambiguous. The CDR3 totals 15 residues. The ends were cut back, 0 bases at V and 4 bases at J, with 12 bases in the middle. Germline V gene data show CDR1 as SGHTA and CDR2 as FQGNSA.

This clone was detected only a few times. This same CDR3 is encoded by further DNA sequences in the sample. The chain carries TRBV6-6 and TRBJ2-7; 9 nucleotides line up with TRBD1. Germline V lookup: CDR1 MNHNY, CDR2 SVGAGI (reference sequence). With 6 bases clipped from V and 0 bases from J, the junction kept 6 bases outside the gene matches. The CDR3 sequence is 15 residues long. The CDR3 reads CASSPGQGYSYEQYF. CDR3 coding DNA: TGTGCCAGCAGCCCGGGACAGGGATACTCCTACGAGCAGTACTTC.

The chain combines TRBV5-8 with TRBJ1-5; weak D call: TRBD1 (5 bases). Germline CDR1 reads SGHTS; CDR2 reads YDEGEE. The CDR3 contains 14 residues. The V gene lost 2 bases and the J gene lost 6 bases, with 12 bases spanning the gap. Here the CDR3 reads CASSLTEGSQPQHF. The CDR3 DNA sequence: TGTGCCAGCAGCTTAACGGAGGGGAGTCAGCCCCAGCATTTT.

Points on this clone: At one of its ends the junction is not consistent with the germline gene, which may arise from a read error. V and J are TRBV5-6 and TRBJ2-7, with TRBD2 as a possible D gene (6 bases). This CDR3 spans 18 amino acids. Germline-derived CDR1 and CDR2 are SGHDT and YYEEEE. The CDR3 loop reads CASSPRRATRRVSHEQYF. The CDR3 DNA sequence: TGTGCCAGCAGTCCCCGCCGTGCGACGCGGAGGGTCTCCCACGAGCAGTACTTC.

The J gene is TRBJ2-7, the V gene TRBV30; possibly TRBD2 for D (6 bases). The CDR3 length is 15 residues. Looked up from germline, CDR1 is GTSNPN and CDR2 is SVGIG (reference sequence). V lost 0 bases to trimming and J lost 1 base, with 13 bases between them. CDR3 protein: CAWSVGAGKSYEQYF. CDR3 nucleotides: TGTGCCTGGAGTGTTGGAGCGGGTAAATCCTACGAGCAGTACTTC.

The V call is TRBV28, the J call TRBJ1-1; a possible D gene is TRBD1 (6 bases). The length of the CDR3 is 17 residues. The germline V gene encodes CDR1 MDHEN and CDR2 SYDVKM. V lost 3 bases and J 0 bases, leaving 17 bases between the germline ends. DNA of the CDR3: TGTGCCAGCAGTTTTAACCGATGGACAGTTTTGAACACTGAAGCTTTCTTT. Its translation is CASSFNRWTVLNTEAFF. The full variable domain, with the rest looked up from reference TRBV28 and TRBJ1-1, is DVKVTQSSRYLVKRTGEKVFLECVQDMDHENMFWYRQDPGLGLRLIYFSYDVKMKEKGDIPEGYSVSREKKERFSLILESASTNQTSMYLCASSFNRWTVLNTEAFFGQGTRLTVV.

This clone was counted once. DNA of the CDR3: TGTGCCTGGGATACCGGGACTAGCGGGACAAATGAGCAGTTCTTC. Translation gives CAWDTGTSGTNEQFF. The rearrangement joins TRBV30 to TRBJ2-1; TRBD2 matches 13 bases. The V and J ends lost 5 bases and 7 bases, in that order; junction bases with no gene match: 8. This CDR3 spans 15 amino acids. Per the germline V gene, CDR1 is GTSNPN and CDR2 is SVGIG (reference sequence).